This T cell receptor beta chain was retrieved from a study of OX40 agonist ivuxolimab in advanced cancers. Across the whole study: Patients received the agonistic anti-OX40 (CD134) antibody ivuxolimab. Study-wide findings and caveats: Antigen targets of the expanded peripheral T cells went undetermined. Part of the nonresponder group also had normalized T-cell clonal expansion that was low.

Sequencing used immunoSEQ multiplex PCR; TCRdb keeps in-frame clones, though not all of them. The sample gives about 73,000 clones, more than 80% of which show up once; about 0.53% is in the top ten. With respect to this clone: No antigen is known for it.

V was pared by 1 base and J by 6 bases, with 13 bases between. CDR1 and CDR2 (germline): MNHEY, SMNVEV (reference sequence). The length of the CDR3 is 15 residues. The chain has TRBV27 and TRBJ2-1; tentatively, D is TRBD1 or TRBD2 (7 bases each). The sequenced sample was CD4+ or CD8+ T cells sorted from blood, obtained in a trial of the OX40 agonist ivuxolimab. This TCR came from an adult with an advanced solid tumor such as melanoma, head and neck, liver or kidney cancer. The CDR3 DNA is TGTGCCAGCAGTTTATTAGTCAGGGGGGGCAATGAGCAGTTCTTC. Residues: CASSLLVRGGNEQFF.